This T cell receptor (beta chain) was observed in a study of T cell responses to AZD1222 COVID-19 vaccine. Germline V gives CDR1 LNHNV, CDR2 YYDKDF (reference sequence). The ends lost 4 bases at V and 4 bases at J; junction bases unmatched: 12. The CDR3 is 16 residues long. TCRdb keeps only in-frame clones here, not all; method: immunoSEQ multiplex PCR. The data hold 120,000 to 150,000 clones, with under 95% observed a single time. The origin of this receptor is an adult in good health. The material was peripheral blood, obtained on day 0 of AZD1222 vaccination. This chain links TRBV15 with TRBJ1-2, with 7 bases that match TRBD1. Here the CDR3 reads CATSTGQALSTYGYTF. CDR3 nucleotides: TGTGCCACCAGCACCGGACAGGCCCTCTCTACCTATGGCTACACCTTC.